This T cell receptor (beta chain) was captured by sequencing in a study of OX40 agonist ivuxolimab in advanced cancers. Study-wide context: Patients got intravenous ivuxolimab at 0.01 to 10 mg/kg every 2 weeks.

Study-wide points: The antigen specificity of the peripheral T cells (those that were expanded) was not determined.

The timepoints at which blood was sampled were baseline, cycle 4 day 1, and cycle 7 day 1. The repertoire was sequenced with immunoSEQ multiplex PCR; TCRdb's copy has only in-frame clones and lacks some. The repertoire holds some 22,000 clones, with around 83% as singletons. In this sample, this clone turned up once. The antigen remains undetermined. The CDR3 has 16 amino acids. The germline V gene encodes CDR1 KGHSH and CDR2 LQKENI. V trimming: 2 bases; J trimming: 5 bases; junction bases outside the gene matches: 6. The sequence was collected from an adult with an advanced solid tumor such as melanoma, head and neck, liver or kidney cancer. The sequenced sample was CD4+ or CD8+ T cells sorted from blood, obtained in a trial of the OX40 agonist ivuxolimab. The chain links TRBV18 to TRBJ2-1; 10 nucleotides line up with TRBD2. The CDR3 bases are TGTGCCAGCTCACCAGGTAGCGGGAGGTCTCACAATGAGCAGTTCTTC. As protein: CASSPGSGRSHNEQFF.